This TCR beta chain was found in a study of blood T cell repertoires in COVID-19. Study at large: T cells, B-cell-depleted T cells, or PBMCs supplied cDNA or gDNA.

Per the original data handling: It was from reference gene primer amplification that nucleated cell counts were estimated. Profiling relied on immunoSEQ multiplex PCR, and the TCRdb table lists in-frame clones only, not all of them. V, J and clone size are those of that table, while D and trimming were read from the DNA. The sample lists under 170,000 clones, 65% to 90% seen once, with about 3.5% in the top ten. The V end was cut by 0 bases, the J end by 0 bases, with 10 bases between. CDR1 is MNHEY and CDR2 is SVGEGT in the germline V gene. The CDR3 extends over 16 amino acids. The source material was peripheral blood. The sequence came from a man aged 65 to 85 with acute or convalescent COVID-19. The chain is built from TRBV6-2 or TRBV6-3 and TRBJ2-3; no clear D gene. The CDR3 sequence is CASSYSFEASTDTQYF. The CDR3 DNA is TGTGCCAGCAGTTACTCTTTCGAAGCTAGCACAGATACGCAGTATTTT.